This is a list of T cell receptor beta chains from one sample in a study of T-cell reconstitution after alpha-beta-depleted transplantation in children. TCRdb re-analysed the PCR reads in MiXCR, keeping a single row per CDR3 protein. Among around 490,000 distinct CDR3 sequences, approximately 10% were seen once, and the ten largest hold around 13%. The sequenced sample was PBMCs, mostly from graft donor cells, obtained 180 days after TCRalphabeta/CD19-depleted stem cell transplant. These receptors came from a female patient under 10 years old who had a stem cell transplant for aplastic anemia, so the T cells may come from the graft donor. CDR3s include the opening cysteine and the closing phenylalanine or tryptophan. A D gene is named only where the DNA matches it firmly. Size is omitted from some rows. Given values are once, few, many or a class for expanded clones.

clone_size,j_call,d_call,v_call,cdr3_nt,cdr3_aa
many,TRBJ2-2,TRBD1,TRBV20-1,TGCAGTGCTTTCGACAGGGCCAGGACCGGGGAGCTGTTTTTT,CSAFDRARTGELFF
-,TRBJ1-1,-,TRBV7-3,TGTGCCAGCAGCTTAATCCGACAGAAGAACACTGAAGCTTTCTTT,CASSLIRQKNTEAFF
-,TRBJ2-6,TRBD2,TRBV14,TGTGCCAGCAGCCAACCCAACCCAGGGACTAGCGGATTCTCTGGGGCCAACGTCCTGACTTTC,CASSQPNPGTSGFSGANVLTF
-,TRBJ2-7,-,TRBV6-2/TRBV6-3,TGTGCCAGCAGTTACGAGGGCCTTGGCTACGAGCAGTACTTC,CASSYEGLGYEQYF
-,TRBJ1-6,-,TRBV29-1,TGCAGCGTTGAAGGGAAGGGAAGTCGTCCCTATAATTCACCCCTCCACTTT,CSVEGKGSRPYNSPLHF
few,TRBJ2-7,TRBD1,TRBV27,TGTGCCAGCAGTTTATTTGGGGACAGGAGGACCTCAGCCTACGAGCAGTACTTC,CASSLFGDRRTSAYEQYF
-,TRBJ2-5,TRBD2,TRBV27,TGTGCCAGCAGTTTTGCAGGGCCACTAGCGGGAAATCAGACCCAGTACTTC,CASSFAGPLAGNQTQYF
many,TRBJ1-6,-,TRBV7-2,TGTGCCAGCAGTGTTTCCTCCTATAATTCACCCCTCCACTTT,CASSVSSYNSPLHF
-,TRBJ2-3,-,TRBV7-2,TGTGCCAGCAGCTTAAAACGCACAGATACGCAGTATTTT,CASSLKRTDTQYF
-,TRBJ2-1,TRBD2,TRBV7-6,TGTGCCAGCAGCCAGTACTCATGGACTAGAATAAACAATGAGCAGTTCTTC,CASSQYSWTRINNEQFF
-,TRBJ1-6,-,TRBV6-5,TGTGCCAGCAGCTCGACCGGGCCACCCCTCCACTTT,CASSSTGPPLHF
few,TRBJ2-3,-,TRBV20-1,TGCAGTGCCCCCCTGCCCGGGAGATGGACAGATACGCAGTATTTT,CSAPLPGRWTDTQYF
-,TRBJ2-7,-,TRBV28,TGTGCCAGCAGTCTCCCGGCTTTCAACGAGCAGTACTTC,CASSLPAFNEQYF